This T cell receptor beta chain was identified during a study of T cell repertoires in cytomegalovirus infection. Across the whole study: It was recently identified HLA-C-restricted and well-studied HLA-B-restricted CMV epitopes that the study used.

General study results and limits: The cumulative frequency of public TCR beta families distinguished individuals who carried CMV together with the relevant HLA. It was HLA-C-restricted CMV-specific TCR beta clonotypes that dominated the response ex vivo.

TCRdb reprocessed the reads with MiXCR, giving one entry per CDR3 protein. The sample carries about 570,000 distinct CDR3 sequences, over 35% recorded once. Points on this clonotype: The antigen remains unidentified.

V shed 7 bases, J shed 4 bases, and the junction held 12 bases outside the gene matches. Germline assignment: CDR1 MDHEN and CDR2 SYDVKM. This CDR3 is 15 amino acids long. The chain joins TRBV28 to TRBJ2-7; 8 nucleotides line up with TRBD2. Sequenced material: cultured PBMCs, taken from culture after CMV antigen stimulation. The clonotype comes from a human donor in good health (CMV status not recorded). Some clones in this sample may be carry-over from other donors' samples. CDR3 in amino acids: CASKMLAGKEYEQYF. DNA for the CDR3: TGTGCCAGCAAGATGTTAGCGGGAAAAGAATACGAGCAGTACTTC.